What follows is one T cell receptor (beta chain) and its context. Its matching antigen is unknown. As the library was built, unique molecular identifiers were attached to individual cDNA molecules. TCRdb independently ran MiXCR on the RACE reads; one entry per CDR3 protein. This sample has tens of thousands of distinct CDR3 sequences, with around 7% found just once. This sample is part of a study of human T cells and chemical hapten exposure. Findings of the study overall: There were significantly more large CDR3 similarity clusters among expanded TCRs than among controls.

Documented time point: pre-sensitization, week 0. As to treatment: therapeutic diphenylcyclopropenone sensitization with weekly scalp DPC. Germline CDR1 reads GTSNPN; CDR2 reads SVGIG (reference sequence). This CDR3 comprises 11 residues. V shed 5 bases and J shed 3 bases, with 8 bases lying between them. The sample here was whole blood, taken in connection with sensitization to the hapten diphenylcyclopropenone (DPC). This clonotype was sampled from a woman in her thirties with alopecia areata. Some clones in this sample may be carry-over from other donors' samples. The gene calls are TRBV30 and TRBJ2-7, with unresolved D. The CDR3 spells CAWQDGYEQYF. In DNA form, the CDR3 reads TGTGCCTGGCAGGACGGCTACGAGCAGTACTTC.